This record covers a single T cell receptor (beta chain). The CDR3 is made up of 16 amino acids. Trimming removed 4 bases from V and 0 bases from J, with 14 bases in between. Germline values: CDR1 MNHNY, CDR2 SVGAGI (reference sequence). This entry belongs to a study of long-term antiretroviral therapy in people with HIV. The authors ran the immunoSEQ assay, v3.0, at survey level. Produced via immunoSEQ multiplex PCR; TCRdb's table is partial and in-frame only. The data show tens of thousands of clones, with roughly 86% seen just once and 4.8% held by the top ten. The specimen was unsorted PBMCs, collected 0.8 years after starting antiretroviral therapy. The clonotype comes from a young woman with HIV. This sequence joins TRBV6-6 and TRBJ2-3; D might be TRBD2 (7 bases). CDR3 protein: CASSSPGGGSTDTQYF. The CDR3 coding sequence is TGTGCCAGCAGTTCCCCTGGGGGGGGCAGCACAGATACGCAGTATTTT.